This T cell receptor beta chain was identified during a study of blood T cell repertoires in COVID-19. Study-level background: The United States, Italy and Spain supplied acute and convalescent COVID-19 samples.

Authors' data handling: Reference gene primers were amplified, and this amplification served to estimate nucleated cell counts. Data came from immunoSEQ multiplex PCR; TCRdb stores just in-frame clones and leaves some out. That table furnishes V, J and clone size, whereas the DNA furnished D and trimming. The sample holds more than 250,000 clones, 70% to 90% seen once. The V and J ends lost 0 bases and 4 bases respectively, with 9 bases between them. From germline, CDR1 is MNHEY and CDR2 SMNVEV (reference sequence). This CDR3 contains 14 residues. The study drew participants aged roughly 18 to 89 years from 20 to 30 US areas. Recovery meant two consecutive negative NP/OP PCR tests, professional clearance, or resolved symptoms.

The sequence was collected from a woman in her 30s who had recovered from COVID-19. Sequencing was carried out using PBMCs or T cells enriched from blood (not recorded which). V gene TRBV27 combines with J gene TRBJ1-2, with D tentatively TRBD1 (6 bases). The DNA of the CDR3 is TGTGCCAGCAGTTTATCCGCAGGGGTCTATGGCTACACCTTC. Protein sequence: CASSLSAGVYGYTF.